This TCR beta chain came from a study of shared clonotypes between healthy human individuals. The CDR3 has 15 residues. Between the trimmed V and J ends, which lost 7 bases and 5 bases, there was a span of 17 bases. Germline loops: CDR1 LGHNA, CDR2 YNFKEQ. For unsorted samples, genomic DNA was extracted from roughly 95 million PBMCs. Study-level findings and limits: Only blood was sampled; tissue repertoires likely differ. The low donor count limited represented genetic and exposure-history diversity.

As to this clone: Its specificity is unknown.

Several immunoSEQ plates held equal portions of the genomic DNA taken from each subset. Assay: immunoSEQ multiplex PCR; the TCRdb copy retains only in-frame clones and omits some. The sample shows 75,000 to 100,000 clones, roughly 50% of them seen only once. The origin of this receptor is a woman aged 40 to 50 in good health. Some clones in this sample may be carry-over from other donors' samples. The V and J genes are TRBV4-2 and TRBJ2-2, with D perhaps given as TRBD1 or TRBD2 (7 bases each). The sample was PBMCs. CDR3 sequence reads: CASNPGGGATGELFF. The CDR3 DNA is TGTGCCAGCAACCCAGGGGGGGGCGCAACCGGGGAGCTGTTTTTT.